This TCR beta chain is from a study of T cells in Graves' hyperthyroidism and ophthalmopathy. Authors of the study amplified TCR beta CDR3 regions from RNA transcripts. The TCR CDR3 first-round RT-PCR relied on the HTBI primer set. TCRdb re-called the multiplex PCR reads through MiXCR, storing one row per CDR3 protein. Of some 510,000 distinct CDR3 sequences listed, more than 20% are singletons. This clonotype has a count of ten or more. It was considered stable Graves' hyperthyroidism when ophthalmopathy did not progress within 18 months. Thyroid ultrasound and orbital computed tomography, with clinical symptoms and serum thyroxine and TRAb, informed diagnoses. From approximately 9.5 ml of fresh peripheral blood, PBMCs were isolated. CDR1 and CDR2 (germline): SNHLY, FYNNEI. The CDR3 is made up of 16 amino acids. Trimming took 10 bases from V and 4 from J; bases not matched to a gene: 16.

Sample: blood. The origin of this receptor is a man between 18 and 29 years old with Graves' hyperthyroidism. V usage is TRBV2 and J usage is TRBJ2-5; TRBD1 matches 9 bases. CDR3 sequence reads: CATVLEVQGAGETQYF. The CDR3 nucleotides are TGTGCCACCGTACTTGAAGTACAGGGGGCAGGAGAGACCCAGTACTTC. Based on the CDR3 plus reference TRBV2 and TRBJ2-5, the full variable domain is EPEVTQTPSHQVTQMGQEVILRCVPISNHLYFYWYRQILGQKVEFLVSFYNNEISEKSEIFDDQFSVERPDGSNFTLKIRSTKLEDSAMYFCATVLEVQGAGETQYFGPGTRLLVL.